This T cell receptor beta chain was observed in a study of long-term antiretroviral therapy in people with HIV. Regarding this clone: Its antigen is not known.

CDR3 length equals 14 residues. V dropped 3 bases and J dropped 4 bases, with 14 bases sitting between them. The V gene's germline CDR1 is SGHDT and CDR2 YYEEEE. The authors ran the immunoSEQ assay, v3.0, at survey level. Target depth was roughly 35,000-50,000 T-cell genomes per sample. Profiling relied on immunoSEQ multiplex PCR, and the TCRdb table lists in-frame clones only, not all of them. The sample lists tens of thousands of clones, approximately 85% occurring once. Whole-study results and caveats: Clonal populations expanded prior to ART predominated within the repertoire at all time points. Controls showed broader CDR3 length ranges than did the HIV repertoires.

The source was unsorted PBMCs, collected approximately 2.9 years before starting antiretroviral therapy. The rearrangement uses TRBV5-6 and TRBJ2-7; D possibly uses TRBD1 or TRBD2 (5 bases each). This clonotype originated in a woman in her twenties or thirties with HIV. CDR3 nucleotides: TGTGCCAGCAGCTCCCCTTCGGGGCAATACGAGCAGTACTTC. Its protein is CASSSPSGQYEQYF.